What follows are 18 T cell receptor beta chains derived from one specimen sequenced in a study of CD8+CD57+ T cells in acquired aplastic anemia. TCR beta VDJ and CDR3 were profiled, and genomic DNA was the template. TCRdb re-called the reads with MiXCR, one entry per CDR3 protein. The sample lists about 190,000 distinct CDR3 sequences; less than 65% were seen once. The sequenced material came from sorted CD4+, CD8+, or CD8+CD57+ T cells (not recorded which) from PBMCs. The receptors originated from a human donor with severe aplastic anemia or a healthy control (not recorded which).

CDR3 coding DNA: TGCAGTGCTAGGGACCGGGAAAGAACGGACACTGAAGCTTTCTTT. Translating gives CSARDRERTDTEAFF. The chain is built from TRBV20-1 and TRBJ1-1; D is unclear. The CDR3 spans 15 residues. V was trimmed by 3 bases and J by 3 bases, leaving 17 bases between them. Germline CDR1 reads DFQATT; CDR2 reads SNEGSKA (reference sequence).

The V and J genes are TRBV29-1 and TRBJ1-5; no firm D call. Germline assignment: CDR1 SQVTM and CDR2 ANQGSEA. Trimming took 0 bases from V and 7 from J, leaving 10 bases between them. This CDR3 is built from 13 residues. As DNA, the CDR3 is TGCAGCGTTGAAGATGAGGGTGGACAGCCCCAGCATTTT. This gives the protein CSVEDEGGQPQHF.

The gene calls are TRBV20-1 and TRBJ2-7; D gene ambiguous. CDR3 size: 14 residues. Germline V gives CDR1 DFQATT, CDR2 SNEGSKA (reference sequence). V dropped 0 bases and J dropped 2 bases, with 11 bases sitting between them. DNA of the CDR3: TGCAGTGCTAGAGATAAGGGATCAGCCTACGAGCAGTACTTC. Its translation is CSARDKGSAYEQYF.

At least ten counts were recorded for this clonotype. The V gene is TRBV14, the J gene TRBJ2-1; perhaps TRBD1 as D (6 bases). Germline CDR1 is SGHDN and CDR2 is FVKESK. With 3 bases removed from V and 5 bases from J, the gap between germline ends came to 17 bases. The CDR3 totals 16 residues. The CDR3 sequence is CASSHPPEQGDNEQFF. Written as DNA, the CDR3 is TGTGCCAGCAGCCACCCGCCGGAACAGGGCGACAATGAGCAGTTCTTC.

This chain connects TRBV19 to TRBJ2-1; 9 nucleotides match TRBD2. Germline CDR1 reads LNHDA; CDR2 reads SQIVND (reference sequence). There are 15 residues in the CDR3. The junction had 11 bases not matched to a gene; V was cut back by 8 bases and J by 6 bases. The CDR3 region has the DNA TGTGCCAGTTCCCTCGCTAGCGGGGAGTCCAATGAGCAGTTCTTC. It encodes CASSLASGESNEQFF. The full variable domain, its missing parts supplied by reference TRBV19 and TRBJ2-1, is DGGITQSPKYLFRKEGQNVTLSCEQNLNHDAMYWYRQDPGQGLRLIYYSQIVNDFQKGDIAEGYSVSREKKESFPLTVTSAQKNPTAFYLCASSLASGESNEQFFGPGTRLTVL.

This clonotype was seen repeatedly, ten times or more. The chain has TRBV9 and TRBJ2-6; D may be TRBD2 (6 bases). V was shortened by 3 bases and J by 2 bases, with 15 bases between the two germline ends. Looked up from germline, CDR1 is SGDLS and CDR2 is YYNGEE. The CDR3 length is 17 residues. CDR3 coding DNA: TGTGCCAGCAGCGCCGCTTGGGGAGGCCCTGGGGCCAACGTCCTGACTTTC. Translated, it gives CASSAAWGGPGANVLTF.

This clonotype was counted only a few times. This chain connects TRBV29-1 to TRBJ2-7, with TRBD1 matching over 9 bases. The trim removed 5 bases at V and 5 bases at J, leaving 1 base unmatched. The length of the CDR3 is 11 residues. Germline V CDR1 and CDR2: SQVTM, ANQGSEA. The CDR3 spells CSVRTGDEQYF. DNA of the CDR3: TGCAGCGTTAGGACAGGGGACGAGCAGTACTTC.

This clonotype was observed a single time. V gene TRBV20-1 combines with J gene TRBJ1-2; tentative D call: TRBD1 (5 bases). The CDR3 is 14 residues long. Germline loops: CDR1 DFQATT, CDR2 SNEGSKA (reference sequence). V was trimmed by 0 bases and J by 8 bases, leaving 16 bases between them. The CDR3 bases are TGCAGTGCTAGAGATAATGAGGGGTGGAGCGGCTACACCTTC. This sequence encodes CSARDNEGWSGYTF.

This chain joins TRBV20-1 and TRBJ2-3; D gene unclear. Germline V CDR1 and CDR2: DFQATT, SNEGSKA (reference sequence). The V end was cut by 6 bases, the J end by 1 base, with 14 bases between. This CDR3 region has 14 residues. The CDR3 sequence is CSAQTIDGTDTQYF. CDR3 bases: TGCAGTGCCCAGACCATAGACGGCACAGATACGCAGTATTTT.

The chain joins TRBV5-6 to TRBJ2-3; TRBD2 agrees at 10 bases. V was clipped by 4 bases and J by 2 bases; unmatched bases: 4. The CDR3 has 15 residues. Per the germline V gene, CDR1 is SGHDT and CDR2 is YYEEEE. The CDR3: CASSRGTSDTDTQYF. DNA of the CDR3: TGTGCCAGCAGCAGGGGGACTAGCGACACAGATACGCAGTATTTT.

This clonotype appeared many times. The chain uses TRBV27 and TRBJ2-7, with 7 bases that match TRBD1. Germline V gene data show CDR1 as MNHEY and CDR2 as SMNVEV (reference sequence). The J segment lost 0 bases and the V segment lost 10 bases, leaving 3 bases of the junction unmatched. The CDR3 has 12 residues. This chain's CDR3 is CATWDSSYEQYF. The CDR3 nucleotides read TGTGCCACCTGGGACAGCTCCTACGAGCAGTACTTC.

This chain uses TRBV7-8 with TRBJ1-3; no clear D gene. Germline V gene sequence: CDR1 SGHVS, CDR2 FQNEAQ. The CDR3 spans 13 residues. V gave up 3 bases and J gave up 3 bases, with 6 bases separating them. CDR3 sequence reads: CASSFKVGNTIYF. DNA for the CDR3: TGTGCCAGCAGCTTCAAGGTTGGAAACACCATATATTTT.

This clonotype was counted a single time. The V gene is TRBV20-1, the J gene TRBJ1-2; 7 nucleotides line up with TRBD1. V shed 6 bases, J shed 0 bases, and the junction held 7 bases outside the gene matches. Germline CDR1 and CDR2: DFQATT and SNEGSKA (reference sequence). This CDR3 has 14 residues. CDR3 region: CSASGTASNYGYTF. CDR3 coding DNA: TGCAGTGCCTCCGGGACAGCTTCTAACTATGGCTACACCTTC.

The V gene is TRBV28, the J gene TRBJ1-2; maybe TRBD1 (5 bases). The germline gives CDR1 MDHEN, CDR2 SYDVKM. The CDR3 length is 13 residues. V lost 7 bases and J lost 3, with 12 bases in between. The CDR3 nucleotides read TGTGCCAGCAAGGGCCGGGACTACTATGGCTACACCTTC. This translates into CASKGRDYYGYTF.

This chain uses TRBV2 with TRBJ2-7; the match to TRBD1 covers 11 bases. This CDR3 is built from 13 residues. Germline CDR1 is SNHLY and CDR2 is FYNNEI. V was pared by 7 bases and J by 7 bases, with 6 bases of the junction left unmatched. The DNA of the CDR3 is TGTGCCAGCACTGGACAGGGGGCGCGGGAGCAGTACTTC. Translated: CASTGQGAREQYF.

The CDR3 nucleotides are TGTGCCAGCAGTGAACCGGGACAACCAGATACGCAGTATTTT. It codes for CASSEPGQPDTQYF. The chain recombines TRBV25-1 with TRBJ2-3, with a weak D call TRBD1 (6 bases). V lost 2 bases and J 4 bases, leaving 10 bases between the germline ends. CDR1 and CDR2 (germline): MGHDK, SYGVNS. The CDR3 runs to 14 residues.

With respect to this clonotype: This may come from a read error, since a much larger clone is one base off. This chain uses TRBV10-3 with TRBJ2-7; 8 positions agree with TRBD1. The CDR3 loop spans 14 amino acids. The germline V gene encodes CDR1 ENHRY and CDR2 SYGVKD. CDR3 sequence: CAIKRSGGSYEQHF. The CDR3 DNA follows: TGTGCCATCAAGAGGTCAGGGGGCTCCTACGAGCAGCACTTC.

This clonotype came up many times. This sequence joins TRBV19 and TRBJ1-1; TRBD1 matches at 9 bases. The CDR3 covers 14 residues. In germline, CDR1 is LNHDA, CDR2 SQIVND (reference sequence). Trimming cost V 8 bases and J 7 bases; bases outside gene matches: 11. Here the CDR3 reads CASDPGTGPNEAFF. The CDR3 DNA is TGTGCCAGTGATCCGGGGACAGGGCCAAATGAAGCTTTCTTT.